This entry is about one T cell receptor beta chain. The source of the sample is a study of shared clonotypes between healthy human individuals. It was CD45RO-negative cells, positively selected for CCR7, that made up naive CD8 cells, with terminally differentiated effector memory CD45RA+ cells excluded. This CDR3 is 15 amino acids long. The V gene's germline CDR1 is MGHRA and CDR2 YSYEKL. Trimming took 0 bases from V and 4 from J, leaving 12 bases between them. Each subset's genomic DNA was shared equally among a number of immunoSEQ plates. Authors' data handling: ImmunoSEQ supplied junction-only sequences lacking quality scores, so filtering was different. The data were produced by immunoSEQ multiplex PCR, yet TCRdb's version contains in-frame clones alone and is incomplete. The V and J calls and clone size were taken over from that table, and D and trimming were inferred from the DNA. The sample yields about 2 million clones, about 95% seen once.

The chain is built from TRBV4-1 and TRBJ2-5, with D maybe TRBD1 (5 bases). The sample comprised naive CD8+ T cells sorted from blood. The TCR originated in a man aged 18 to 29 in good health. CDR3 amino acids: CASSQDVGQGETQYF. CDR3 DNA sequence: TGCGCCAGCAGCCAAGATGTGGGCCAGGGAGAGACCCAGTACTTC.